The 18 T cell receptor beta chains in this list originate from one sample, sequenced in a study of T cells in Graves' hyperthyroidism and ophthalmopathy. TCR beta CDR3 sequences were amplified from RNA transcripts. During a first-round RT-PCR of the TCR CDR3, the HTBI primer set was used. TCRdb reprocessed the multiplex PCR reads with MiXCR, giving one entry per CDR3 protein. Of a few hundred thousand distinct CDR3 sequences in the sample, about a fifth are singletons; the top ten hold about 3.7%. What was sequenced was blood. The receptors here all came from a woman aged 18 to 35 with Graves' hyperthyroidism.

There are a few counts of this clonotype. The V gene is TRBV18, the J gene TRBJ1-3, with D perhaps TRBD1 (5 bases). V lost 1 base to trimming and J lost 4 bases, with 17 bases between them. Looked up from germline, CDR1 is KGHSH and CDR2 is LQKENI. The CDR3 runs 17 residues. The CDR3 bases are TGTGCCAGCTCACCACTTCATTCCAGGGCGGCGGGAAACACCATATATTTT. Residues: CASSPLHSRAAGNTIYF.

The chain carries TRBV7-2 and TRBJ2-2; D is ambiguous. From germline, CDR1 is SGHTA and CDR2 FQGNSA. The CDR3 consists of 13 residues. V lost 1 base to trimming and J lost 8 bases, with 8 bases between them. The CDR3 loop reads CASSLVLEGELFF. Written as DNA, the CDR3 is TGTGCCAGCAGCTTAGTACTTGAGGGGGAGCTGTTTTTT.

This clonotype has at least ten counts. The chain employs TRBV6-5 and TRBJ1-2; no clear D gene. This CDR3 has 15 amino acids. Deletions cut 2 bases from V and 7 bases from J, with 17 bases between. The V gene's germline CDR1 is MNHEY and CDR2 SVGAGI. The CDR3 bases are TGTGCCAGCAGTTACGGTTTACTAACCCAAGGTGGCTACACCTTC. Encoded protein: CASSYGLLTQGGYTF.

This clonotype was observed at least ten times. The chain carries TRBV29-1 and TRBJ1-1, with D unclear. V lost 4 bases to trimming and J lost 8 bases, with 8 bases between them. CDR1 is SQVTM, CDR2 ANQGSEA, per germline. The CDR3 length is 10 residues. CDR3 residues: CSVALREAFF. The CDR3 nucleotides are TGCAGCGTTGCCCTCCGGGAAGCTTTCTTT.

A remark on this clonotype: The junction differs from germline at one of its ends, possibly a read error. The chain links TRBV4-1 to TRBJ2-5; D may be TRBD2 (5 bases). Germline CDR1 is MGHRA and CDR2 is YSYEKL. The CDR3 spans 13 residues. The CDR3: CASSQDLGETKYF. CDR3 sequence (DNA): TGCGCCAGCAGCCAAGATCTGGGAGAGACCAAGTACTTC.

The chain couples TRBV28 to TRBJ2-5, with 9 bases fitting TRBD2. CDR3 length: 16 amino acids. Germline V gene lookup returns CDR1 MDHEN and CDR2 SYDVKM. Trimming removed 2 bases from V and 3 bases from J; junction bases left unmatched: 7. CDR3 residues: CASSLEIAGVEETQYF. The CDR3 coding sequence is TGTGCCAGCAGTTTAGAGATAGCGGGGGTCGAAGAGACCCAGTACTTC.

This clonotype was counted only a few times. This chain connects TRBV4-1 to TRBJ1-3; D remains unclear. Trimming cost V 1 base and J 0 bases, with 10 bases left between them. Germline lookup yields CDR1 MGHRA and CDR2 YSYEKL. There are 16 residues in the CDR3. In nucleotides, the CDR3 is TGCGCCAGCAGCCAAGTTGGGTGGAGCTCTGGAAACACCATATATTTT. It codes for CASSQVGWSSGNTIYF.

This clonotype was seen ten or more times. The rearrangement joins TRBV2 to TRBJ1-5; D is possibly TRBD1 (5 bases). Trimming left V 2 bases short and J 8 bases short, with 13 bases between. The CDR3 runs to 14 residues. Germline CDR1 is SNHLY and CDR2 is FYNNEI. The CDR3 DNA is TGTGCCAGCAGTGAACGGCCCAGGGCGGAGCCCCAGCATTTT. Amino acids: CASSERPRAEPQHF.

This clonotype appeared a few times. The rearrangement links TRBV20-1 to TRBJ2-2; 8 bases line up with TRBD2. Trimming cost V 5 bases and J 7 bases; bases outside gene matches: 12. Per the germline V gene, CDR1 is DFQATT and CDR2 is SNEGSKA (reference sequence). This CDR3 contains 15 residues. CDR3: CSASPPGGRIGELFF. The CDR3 DNA sequence: TGCAGTGCTTCCCCACCGGGGGGGAGGATCGGGGAGCTGTTTTTT.

This clonotype was recorded at least ten times. One junction end does not reproduce the germline sequence, and a read error may be involved. The chain is built from TRBV30 and TRBJ1-3; tentative D call: TRBD1 (6 bases). In germline, CDR1 is GTSNPN, CDR2 SVGIG (reference sequence). This CDR3 has 14 amino acids. CDR3 sequence: CAWSVVSAGRTVHF. The CDR3 coding sequence is TGTGCCTGGAGTGTAGTTTCGGCGGGGAGGACAGTTCATTTT. The full variable domain, completed using reference TRBV30 and TRBJ1-3, is SQTIHQWPATLVQPVGSPLSLECTVEGTSNPNLYWYRQAAGRGLQLLFYSVGIGQISSEVPQNLSASRPQDRQFILSSKKLLLSDSGFYLCAWSVVSAGRTVHFGEGSWLTVV.

This clonotype came up many times. The chain employs TRBV24-1 and TRBJ1-2; 11 bases match TRBD1. Germline V gives CDR1 KGHDR, CDR2 SFDVKD. There are 15 residues in the CDR3. V shed 3 bases, J shed 4 bases, and the junction held 3 bases outside the gene matches. The CDR3 sequence is CATSDAGTGGYGYTF. CDR3 DNA: TGTGCCACCAGTGATGCCGGGACAGGGGGCTATGGCTACACCTTC.

In this sample, this clonotype turned up many times. The chain joins TRBV12-3 or TRBV12-4 to TRBJ1-2; perhaps TRBD1 as D (5 bases). CDR3 length equals 14 residues. The V end was cut by 5 bases, the J end by 9 bases, with 19 bases between. The CDR3 region is CASSKAGTPHSYTF. In DNA, the CDR3 is TGTGCCAGCAGTAAGGCGGGGACCCCCCATAGCTACACCTTC.

In its sample, this clonotype was seen many times. The chain uses TRBV24-1 and TRBJ1-1; no reliable D call. This CDR3 has 12 residues. The germline V and J ends were trimmed by 0 bases and 10 bases, with 8 bases remaining between them. Looked up from germline, CDR1 is KGHDR and CDR2 is SFDVKD. CDR3 nucleotides: TGTGCCACCAGTGATTTGACCGGTGGAGCTTTCTTT. This translates into CATSDLTGGAFF.

This clonotype appeared many times. This chain links TRBV10-1 with TRBJ2-5; D unresolved. Germline lookup yields CDR1 WNHNN and CDR2 SYGVQD (reference sequence). Trimming shortened V by 1 base and J by 9 bases, and 9 bases separated the two germline ends. The CDR3 covers 12 residues. The CDR3 sequence is CASSEFGTAQYF. The CDR3 coding sequence is TGCGCCAGCAGTGAGTTTGGAACGGCCCAGTACTTC.

This clonotype showed up many times. This sequence joins TRBV2 and TRBJ1-2, with 12 bases that match TRBD1. This CDR3 spans 14 amino acids. Germline CDR1 is SNHLY and CDR2 is FYNNEI. The junction had 6 bases not matched to a gene; V was cut back by 8 bases and J by 5 bases. In DNA, the CDR3 is TGTGCCAGCCGGGACAGGGGGCAGCCATATGGCTACACCTTC. As protein: CASRDRGQPYGYTF.

This clonotype occurred many times. The chain recombines TRBV28 with TRBJ1-2; possible D gene TRBD1, 5 bases. This CDR3 has 16 residues. The V end was cut by 1 base, the J end by 5 bases, with 17 bases between. Germline V gene sequence: CDR1 MDHEN, CDR2 SYDVKM. Written as DNA, the CDR3 is TGTGCCAGCAGTTTATCTCCCCCCGGGACGGCATATGGCTACACCTTC. It translates to CASSLSPPGTAYGYTF.

This clonotype was recorded many times. CDR3 sequence reads: CASSEVRVLQPQHF. The CDR3 nucleotides are TGTGCCAGCAGTGAAGTGAGGGTCCTTCAGCCCCAGCATTTT. The chain links TRBV6-1 to TRBJ1-5; D is unresolved. V was shortened by 1 base and J by 6 bases, with 10 bases between the two germline ends. Germline V gene sequence: CDR1 MNHNS, CDR2 SASEGT. CDR3 length: 14 amino acids.

In its sample, this clonotype was seen many times. J is TRBJ1-1 and V is TRBV29-1, with D perhaps matching TRBD1 (5 bases). CDR3 length equals 13 residues. Germline lookup yields CDR1 SQVTM and CDR2 ANQGSEA. Trimming removed 4 bases from V and 2 bases from J, with 11 bases in between. The CDR3 DNA follows: TGCAGCGTTGCGGGACGGCTTAACACTGAAGCTTTCTTT. Amino acid sequence: CSVAGRLNTEAFF.